This TCR beta chain comes out of a study of response to subunit inactivated influenza vaccine. Overall study results and limits: Few additional T cells are recruited per seasonal influenza vaccination, authors suggested.

TCRdb processed the RT-PCR reads anew with MiXCR; each CDR3 protein has one entry. The sample holds around 200,000 distinct CDR3 sequences; approximately 9.2% are singletons and the top ten take 9.5% to 13%. V lost 6 bases and J lost 5, with 8 bases in between. There are 13 residues in the CDR3. CDR1 and CDR2 (germline): LNHDA, SQIVND (reference sequence). This clonotype was found a few times. Its antigen is still unknown. The sequence came from a man over 45 who received an inactivated influenza vaccine. Sequenced material: non-naive T cells sorted from PBMCs, taken on the day of vaccination. This chain connects TRBV19 to TRBJ1-6, with unresolved D. The CDR3 region has the DNA TGTGCCAGTAGGTCCTCGGATAATTCACCCCTCCACTTT. Translating it yields CASRSSDNSPLHF. The full variable domain, in which reference TRBV19 and TRBJ1-6 provide the parts outside the CDR3, is DGGITQSPKYLFRKEGQNVTLSCEQNLNHDAMYWYRQDPGQGLRLIYYSQIVNDFQKGDIAEGYSVSREKKESFPLTVTSAQKNPTAFYLCASRSSDNSPLHFGNGTRLTVT.